This T cell receptor beta chain was documented in a study of cytomegalovirus exposure and HLA in healthy donors. Points from the study as a whole: TCR beta chain V- and J-gene trimming was linked, in a later analysis, to a missense variant in DCLRE1C.

CDR3 length: 18 amino acids. Germline CDR1 SGHDN, CDR2 FVKESK. With V trimmed by 1 base and J by 0 bases, 4 bases remained unmatched. Comment on this clone: Its antigen is unidentified.

The PCR was carried out with 60 Vbeta primers and 13 Jbeta primers. The authors' processing: Approximately 11 million of the roughly 80 million unique TCR beta chains counted in a later analysis were shared. This table comes from immunoSEQ multiplex PCR, and its TCRdb copy is limited to in-frame clones, with some not included. For V, J and clone size, that table is used; D and trimming come from the DNA. The profile shows about 100,000 clones, under 90% of them singletons. Sequencing was carried out using PBMCs. The V gene is TRBV14, the J gene TRBJ2-1; the match to TRBD2 covers 12 bases. The sequence came from a woman in her 70s in good health and CMV-seropositive. This chain's CDR3 is CASSQVLTSGSSYNEQFF. Here the CDR3 DNA reads TGTGCCAGCAGCCAAGTACTGACTAGCGGGAGCTCCTACAATGAGCAGTTCTTC.